The rows below give T cell receptor beta chains drawn from one sample of a study of control samples from healthy donors and cancer patients. Data came from immunoSEQ multiplex PCR; TCRdb stores just in-frame clones and leaves some out. The table shows tens of thousands of clones, with roughly 90% occurring only once. The material sequenced was blood. The source is a woman in her forties or fifties in good health. The CDR3 runs from the conserved cysteine through the conserved F or W. The D gene is left open where the match is weak. Not every row has a clone size; where given, it reads once, few, many or a size class.

clone_size d_call j_call v_call cdr3_nt cdr3_aa
. . TRBJ1-5 TRBV6-5 TGTGCCAGCAGCATGGTGGGGGTGAGTCAGCCCCAGCATTTT CASSMVGVSQPQHF
. . TRBJ1-4 TRBV7-9 TGTGCCAGCAGCCCCGAAAGGCAGGGCTGGGCGGATAATGAAAAACTGTTTTTT CASSPERQGWADNEKLFF
. . TRBJ1-5 TRBV18 TGTGCCAGCTCACCGGTTGGCTATAGCAATCAGCCCCAGCATTTT CASSPVGYSNQPQHF
. . TRBJ1-3 TRBV5-5 TGTGCCAGCAGCTTGGCCGGCATCTCTGGAAACACCATATATTTT CASSLAGISGNTIYF
once . TRBJ2-6 TRBV28 TGTGCCAGCAGTTTATATGGGAGCTCTGGGGCCAACGTCCTGACTTTC CASSLYGSSGANVLTF
. . TRBJ2-7 TRBV27 TGTGCCAGCAGTCCCCTAACAGGGACCCTAGGCGAGCAGTACTTC CASSPLTGTLGEQYF
once . TRBJ2-7 TRBV7-9 TGTGCCAGCAGCCACAACCGGGTCGTCTCCTACGAGCAGTACTTC CASSHNRVVSYEQYF
. TRBD2 TRBJ2-7 TRBV5-1 TGCGCCAGCAGCACGGAAACTAGCGGGAGGAGGTACGAGCAGTACTTC CASSTETSGRRYEQYF
. . TRBJ1-1 TRBV3-1/TRBV3-2 TGTGCCAGCAGCCAAGACAGGGTGAACACTGAAGCTTTCTTT CASSQDRVNTEAFF
. TRBD1 TRBJ1-6 TRBV28 TGTGCCAGCAGTTCCTCCGGGACAGGGGAATCACCCCTCCACTTT CASSSSGTGESPLHF
once . TRBJ2-7 TRBV28 TGTGCCAGCAGTCCTCAGCGGCAAAGTTTCGAGCAGTACTTC CASSPQRQSFEQYF
. . TRBJ1-6 TRBV7-8 TGTGCCAGCAGGGACGGACAGTCGGCGGGCTACTATAATTCACCCCTCCACTTT CASRDGQSAGYYNSPLHF
. . TRBJ2-2 TRBV30 TGTGCCTGGAGTAGGCAGGGTGGATTCGTGACCGGGGAGCTGTTTTTT CAWSRQGGFVTGELFF
. . TRBJ1-3 TRBV27 TGTGCCAGCAAACTTCAGGGATACCCTGGAAACACCATATATTTT CASKLQGYPGNTIYF
. TRBD1 TRBJ2-7 TRBV19 TGTGCCAGTAGTAGTGACAGGGGGCCGAGAGAGCAGTACTTC CASSSDRGPREQYF
once . TRBJ1-1 TRBV11-2 TGTGCCAGCAGCTTATCGTCAGCATCGGGCACTGAAGCTTTCTTT CASSLSSASGTEAFF
. TRBD2 TRBJ2-1 TRBV3-1/TRBV3-2 TGTGCCAGCAGCACCTTTAGCGGGAATTCCTACAATGAGCAGTTCTTC CASSTFSGNSYNEQFF
. . TRBJ2-3 TRBV25-1 TGTGCCAGCAGTGAATCTGGAGCAATAACAGATACGCAGTATTTT CASSESGAITDTQYF
. TRBD1 TRBJ1-5 TRBV28 TGTGCCAGCAGCTCCGATTTCCGGGACAGCCATAATCAGCCCCAGCATTTT CASSSDFRDSHNQPQHF
. . TRBJ1-4 TRBV27 TGTGCCAGCAGTCCCCTAAATGGACGCAGGGTGTTTTTT CASSPLNGRRVFF
. . TRBJ1-5 TRBV10-3 TGTGCCATCAGTGAGTCAAGACAGCCCAATCAGCCCCAGCATTTT CAISESRQPNQPQHF
. TRBD1 TRBJ2-3 TRBV5-1 TGCGCCAGCAGCTTGGATAGACAGGGGACGACAGATACGCAGTATTTT CASSLDRQGTTDTQYF
. . TRBJ2-7 TRBV5-4 TGTGCCAGCAGCTCAGCGGAAGAGGTCTACGAGCAGTACTTC CASSSAEEVYEQYF
once . TRBJ2-5 TRBV4-2 TGTGCCAGCAGCCCCTTTGGCCACGGTGGTCAGGAAGAGACCCAGTACTTC CASSPFGHGGQEETQYF
once . TRBJ2-5 TRBV5-1 TGCGCCAGCAGCTTGGCCGGGGGCATCCAAGAGACCCAGTACTTC CASSLAGGIQETQYF
. TRBD1 TRBJ1-4 TRBV19 TGTGCCAGTACTACAGGGGACAACAATGAAAAACTGTTTTTT CASTTGDNNEKLFF
. TRBD2 TRBJ2-1 TRBV7-6 TGTGCCAGCAGCTTAGTCGGTAGCGGGGATGAGCAGTTCTTC CASSLVGSGDEQFF
. . TRBJ2-5 TRBV12-2 TGTGCAAGTCGCTTAGCGGATCTGCAGGGAAGGGTAGAAGAGACCCAGTACTTC CASRLADLQGRVEETQYF
once . TRBJ2-7 TRBV2 TGTGCCAGCAGCGCCCCCGTCTTATCCTACGAGCAGTACTTC CASSAPVLSYEQYF
. . TRBJ1-1 TRBV25-1 TGTGCCAGTATGGGGCTATCCCGAGCGGCTGAAGCTTTCTTT CASMGLSRAAEAFF
. . TRBJ2-5 TRBV19 TGTGCCAGTAGTATAATGGGTAACCAAGAGACCCAGTACTTC CASSIMGNQETQYF
. TRBD2 TRBJ2-3 TRBV9 TGTGCCAGCAGCGTAGATGGAGCGGGAGGTTTAAAAGATACGCAGTATTTT CASSVDGAGGLKDTQYF
. TRBD2 TRBJ2-7 TRBV5-4 TGTGCCAGCAGCCAAAGACTAGCGGGAGGGCCAGACGAGCAGTACTTC CASSQRLAGGPDEQYF
. . TRBJ1-5 TRBV6-6 TGTGCCAGCAACCTACGACATCAGCCCCAGCATTTT CASNLRHQPQHF
. TRBD1 TRBJ1-6 TRBV12-5 TGTGCTAGTGGTTTGGTGGAGGGGGCGCATTCACCCCTCCACTTT CASGLVEGAHSPLHF
. . TRBJ1-1 TRBV6-5 TGTGCCAGCCGACCCGGGGGGCAGGGGAACACTGAAGCTTTCTTT CASRPGGQGNTEAFF
. TRBD1 TRBJ1-1 TRBV18 TGTGCCAGCTCAACCGGGACAGGCCCCATGAACACTGAAGCTTTCTTT CASSTGTGPMNTEAFF
. . TRBJ1-1 TRBV19 TGTGCCAGTAGTATAATCCAAAAAGCTTTCTTT CASSIIQKAFF
. TRBD2 TRBJ2-3 TRBV7-9 TGTGCCAGCAGCTCGCCACTAGCGGCGGGACGGGGAGATACGCAGTATTTT CASSSPLAAGRGDTQYF
. . TRBJ2-2 TRBV30 TGTGCCTGGGATACTTCTCCGGGTTCCACCGGGGAGCTGTTTTTT CAWDTSPGSTGELFF
. . TRBJ2-7 TRBV6-2/TRBV6-3 TGTGCCAGCAGTTACTCTTTTTTCACTAGCCGAGACTACGAGCAGTACTTC CASSYSFFTSRDYEQYF
. . TRBJ1-1 TRBV29-1 TGCAGCGTTGCGAAAGCGGGGGGCACTGAAGCTTTCTTT CSVAKAGGTEAFF
few TRBD1 TRBJ2-5 TRBV7-9 TGTGCCAGCAGCCCCCAGACAGGGTCGATAGAGACCCAGTACTTC CASSPQTGSIETQYF
. . TRBJ1-2 TRBV19 TGTGCCAGTAGTCCCACATTGCGGGTCAGCTATGGCTACACCTTC CASSPTLRVSYGYTF
. . TRBJ1-4 TRBV5-6 TGTGCCAGCAGCTTGGTACAGGAGGAAAAACTGTTTTTT CASSLVQEEKLFF
once TRBD2 TRBJ2-5 TRBV27 TGTGCCAGCAGTCAACCTAAGACTAGCGGGAGGGCCGGGGAAAAGACCCAGTACTTC CASSQPKTSGRAGEKTQYF
. . TRBJ1-6 TRBV9 TGTGCCAGCAGTCTCAGGGTGAATTCACCCCTCCACTTT CASSLRVNSPLHF
. . TRBJ2-7 TRBV4-1 TGCGCCAGCAGCCAAGTCCAGAAGGAAGGCTACGAGCAGTACTTC CASSQVQKEGYEQYF
. . TRBJ2-1 TRBV9 TGTGCCAGCAGCCCCATGGGGCCCTACAATGAGCAGTTCTTC CASSPMGPYNEQFF
. . TRBJ2-5 TRBV11-2 TGTGCCAGCAGCTTAATGGGGGGCGGGACCGAGACCCAGTACTTC CASSLMGGGTETQYF
. . TRBJ2-7 TRBV6-5 TGTGCCAGCAGCCGCGACGACACCTACTACGAGCAGTACTTC CASSRDDTYYEQYF